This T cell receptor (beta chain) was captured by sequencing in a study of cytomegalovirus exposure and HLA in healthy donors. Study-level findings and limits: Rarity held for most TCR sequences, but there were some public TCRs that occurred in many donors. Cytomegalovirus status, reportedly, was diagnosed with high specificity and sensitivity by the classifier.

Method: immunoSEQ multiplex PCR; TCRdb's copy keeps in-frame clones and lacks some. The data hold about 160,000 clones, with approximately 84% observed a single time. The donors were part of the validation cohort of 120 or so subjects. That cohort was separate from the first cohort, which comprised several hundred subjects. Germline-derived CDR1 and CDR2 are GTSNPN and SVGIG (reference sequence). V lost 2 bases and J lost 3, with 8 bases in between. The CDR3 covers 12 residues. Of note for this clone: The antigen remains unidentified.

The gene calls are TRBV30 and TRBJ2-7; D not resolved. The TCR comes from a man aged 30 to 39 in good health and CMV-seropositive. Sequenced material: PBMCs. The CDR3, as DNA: TGTGCCTGGAGTCTGAGCGTCTACGAGCAGTACTTC. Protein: CAWSLSVYEQYF.